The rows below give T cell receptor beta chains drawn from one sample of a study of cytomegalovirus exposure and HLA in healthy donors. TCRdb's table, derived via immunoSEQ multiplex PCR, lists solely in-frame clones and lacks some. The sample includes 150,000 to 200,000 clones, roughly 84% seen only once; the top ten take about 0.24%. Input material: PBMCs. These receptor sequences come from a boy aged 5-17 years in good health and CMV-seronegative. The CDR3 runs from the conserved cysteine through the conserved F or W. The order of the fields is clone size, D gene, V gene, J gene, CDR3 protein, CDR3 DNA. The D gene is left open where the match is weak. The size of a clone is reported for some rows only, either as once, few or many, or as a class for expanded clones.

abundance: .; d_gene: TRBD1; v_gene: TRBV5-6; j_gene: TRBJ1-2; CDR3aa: CASSPDRTLDYGYTF; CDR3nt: TGTGCCAGCAGCCCGGACAGGACCCTGGACTATGGCTACACCTTC
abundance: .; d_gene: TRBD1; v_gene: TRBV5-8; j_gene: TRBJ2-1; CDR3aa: CASSLETGKYNEQFF; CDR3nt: TGTGCCAGCAGCTTGGAGACAGGGAAATACAATGAGCAGTTCTTC
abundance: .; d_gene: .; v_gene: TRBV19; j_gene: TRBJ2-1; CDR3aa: CASSIFIGVGYNEQFF; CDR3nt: TGTGCCAGTAGTATCTTCATAGGGGTTGGCTACAATGAGCAGTTCTTC
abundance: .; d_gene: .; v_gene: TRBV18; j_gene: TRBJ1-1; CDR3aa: CASSPRGDTEAFF; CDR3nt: TGTGCCAGCTCACCACGCGGGGACACTGAAGCTTTCTTT
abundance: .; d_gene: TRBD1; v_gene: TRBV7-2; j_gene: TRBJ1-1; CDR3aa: CASSLVQGAGEAFF; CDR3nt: TGTGCCAGCAGCTTAGTACAGGGGGCAGGTGAAGCTTTCTTT
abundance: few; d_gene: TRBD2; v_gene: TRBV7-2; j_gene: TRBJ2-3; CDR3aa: CASSSGTSASTDTQYF; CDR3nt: TGTGCCAGCAGCTCCGGGACTAGCGCAAGCACAGATACGCAGTATTTT
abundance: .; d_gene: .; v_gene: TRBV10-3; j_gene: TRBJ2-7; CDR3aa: CATWGGFSSYEQYF; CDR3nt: TGTGCCACCTGGGGCGGATTTAGCTCCTACGAGCAGTACTTC
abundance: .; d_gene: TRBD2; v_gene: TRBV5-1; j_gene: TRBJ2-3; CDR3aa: CASSLVSGIGTDTQYF; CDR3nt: TGCGCCAGCAGCTTGGTAAGCGGGATTGGGACAGATACGCAGTATTTT
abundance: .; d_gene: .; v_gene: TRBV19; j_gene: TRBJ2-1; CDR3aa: CASSITTNYNEQFF; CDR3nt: TGTGCCAGTAGTATTACTACCAACTACAATGAGCAGTTCTTC
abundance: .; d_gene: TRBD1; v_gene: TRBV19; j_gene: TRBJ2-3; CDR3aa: CASSIVLGTEVDTQYF; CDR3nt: TGTGCCAGTAGTATTGTTTTAGGGACAGAAGTAGATACGCAGTATTTT
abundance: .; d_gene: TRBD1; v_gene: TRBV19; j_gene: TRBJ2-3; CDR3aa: CASSMRQGSVDTQYF; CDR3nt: TGTGCCAGTAGTATGAGACAGGGTTCGGTAGATACGCAGTATTTT
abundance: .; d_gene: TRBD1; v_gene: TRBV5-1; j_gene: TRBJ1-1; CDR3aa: CASSLRGQAVNTEAFF; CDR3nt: TGCGCCAGCAGCTTGAGGGGACAGGCGGTGAACACTGAAGCTTTCTTT
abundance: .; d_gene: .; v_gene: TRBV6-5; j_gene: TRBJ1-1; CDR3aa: CASKGPGLTFF; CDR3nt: TGTGCCAGCAAGGGGCCGGGACTGACTTTCTTT
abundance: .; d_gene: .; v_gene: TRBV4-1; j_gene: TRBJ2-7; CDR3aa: CASSYGGRPEQYF; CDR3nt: TGCGCCAGCAGCTACGGGGGGCGGCCCGAGCAGTACTTC
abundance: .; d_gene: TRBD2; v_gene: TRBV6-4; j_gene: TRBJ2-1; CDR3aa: CASKSDRGTSGMGEQFF; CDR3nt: TGTGCCAGCAAGTCGGATCGGGGGACTAGCGGGATGGGTGAGCAGTTCTTC
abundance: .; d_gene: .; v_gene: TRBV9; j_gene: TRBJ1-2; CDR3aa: CASSPRQSYYYGYTF; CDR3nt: TGTGCCAGCAGCCCGAGACAGTCTTATTACTATGGCTACACCTTC
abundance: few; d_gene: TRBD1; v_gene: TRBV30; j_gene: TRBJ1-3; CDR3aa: CAWRADRDGNTIYF; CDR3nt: TGTGCCTGGAGGGCTGACAGGGATGGAAACACCATATATTTT
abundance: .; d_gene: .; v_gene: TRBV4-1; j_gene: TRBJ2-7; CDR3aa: CASSQESSGAAYEQYF; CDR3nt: TGCGCCAGCAGCCAAGAAAGCTCTGGGGCAGCCTACGAGCAGTACTTC
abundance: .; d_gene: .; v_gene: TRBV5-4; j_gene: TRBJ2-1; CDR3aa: CASRPDAGTYNEQFF; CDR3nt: TGTGCCAGCAGACCCGACGCGGGGACCTACAATGAGCAGTTCTTC
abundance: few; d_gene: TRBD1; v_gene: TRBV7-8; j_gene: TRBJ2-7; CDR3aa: CASSSRDSSYEQYF; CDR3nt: TGTGCCAGCAGCTCCCGGGACAGCTCCTACGAGCAGTACTTC
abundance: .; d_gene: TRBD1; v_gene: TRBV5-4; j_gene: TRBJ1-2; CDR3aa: CASSAGTGYGYTF; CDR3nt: TGTGCCAGCAGCGCCGGGACAGGCTATGGCTACACCTTC
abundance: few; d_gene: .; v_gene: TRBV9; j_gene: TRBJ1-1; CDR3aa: CASSVALGETAAFF; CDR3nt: TGTGCCAGCAGCGTAGCCCTGGGCGAAACGGCGGCTTTCTTT
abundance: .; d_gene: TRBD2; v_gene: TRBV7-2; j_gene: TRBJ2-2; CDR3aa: CASGGLAGGPNTGELFF; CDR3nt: TGTGCCAGCGGGGGCCTAGCGGGAGGACCGAACACCGGGGAGCTGTTTTTT